These T cell receptor beta chains were read from a single sample in a study of shared clonotypes between healthy human individuals. Only in-frame clones appear in the TCRdb table, and some are missing; sequencing was by immunoSEQ multiplex PCR. The repertoire includes about 1.5 million clones, 98% of them detected once, and about 0.45% sits in the top ten. Sequences were obtained from naive CD4+ T cells sorted from blood. The receptors stem from a man aged 25-40 years in good health. CDR3s include the opening cysteine and the closing phenylalanine or tryptophan. The D gene is left open where the match is weak. Clone size is shown for a subset of rows, as once, few, many or a class of expanded clone.

clone_size j_call v_call d_call cdr3_nt cdr3_aa
- TRBJ2-2 TRBV14 - TGTGCCAGCAGCCAAGTATTGGGCGGGGAGCTGTTTTTT CASSQVLGGELFF
- TRBJ2-3 TRBV2 - TGTGCCAGCACTAGGGACCTAGGCACAGATACGCAGTATTTT CASTRDLGTDTQYF
once TRBJ2-7 TRBV7-9 - TGTGCCAGCAGCCGGGAGACCTACGAGCAGTACTTC CASSRETYEQYF
- TRBJ1-4 TRBV10-1 - TGCGCCAGCTCTCTAAAGACTAATGAAAAACTGTTTTTT CASSLKTNEKLFF
once TRBJ2-1 TRBV28 - TGTGCCAGCGAGAGTGGAGGCGAGCAGTTCTTC CASESGGEQFF
- TRBJ2-7 TRBV28 - TGTGCCAGTCAGGGTACCTACGAGCAGTACTTC CASQGTYEQYF
- TRBJ1-5 TRBV27 TRBD1 TGTGCCACTGGGACAGACGATCAGCCCCAGCATTTT CATGTDDQPQHF
- TRBJ1-1 TRBV6-5 - TGTGCCAGCAGGGGAGTGAAGGCTTTCTTT CASRGVKAFF
- TRBJ2-7 TRBV6-1 - TGTGCCAGCAGTGATGGCCTGGTCTACGAGCAGTACTTC CASSDGLVYEQYF
- TRBJ2-5 TRBV19 - TGTGCCAGTAGTATTGTAGGGCAAGAGACCCAGTACTTC CASSIVGQETQYF
once TRBJ2-7 TRBV5-1 - TGCGCCAGCAGCTTGGAGCCCAGTTCCGAGCAGTACTTC CASSLEPSSEQYF
- TRBJ2-3 TRBV28 - TGTGCCAGCAGGCCCCGGGTGGAGTACCCCATTGAGATGGATACGCAGTATTTT CASRPRVEYPIEMDTQYF
- TRBJ2-5 TRBV5-5 TRBD1 TGTGCCAGCAGCCCCGGGACAGGGAAAGAGACCCAGTACTTC CASSPGTGKETQYF
- TRBJ2-3 TRBV19 - TGTGCCAGTAGTATAGCGGGGGGACAGATCACAGATACGCAGTATTTT CASSIAGGQITDTQYF
- TRBJ2-7 TRBV18 - TGTGCCAGCTCACTAAACCGGGCCATAGCCTACGAGCAGTACTTC CASSLNRAIAYEQYF
- TRBJ2-1 TRBV7-9 - TGTGCCAGCAGCCCGGAGGGGGCGAATCACTACAATGAGCAGTTCTTC CASSPEGANHYNEQFF
once TRBJ2-5 TRBV5-1 - TGCGCCAGCAGTCGACAGCAAGAGACCCAGTACTTC CASSRQQETQYF
- TRBJ2-1 TRBV5-1 TRBD2 TGCGCCAGCAGCTTGGCCCGACGGTCTGGCGGGAGCGCATCCTACAATGAGCAGTTCTTC CASSLARRSGGSASYNEQFF
- TRBJ2-7 TRBV29-1 TRBD1 TGCAGCGGCGGACAGGGGTTCTACGAGCAGTACTTC CSGGQGFYEQYF
- TRBJ1-2 TRBV5-4 - TGTGCCAGCAGCTTGGAGCCGGGGGCAATTAACTATGGCTACACCTTC CASSLEPGAINYGYTF
- TRBJ2-7 TRBV7-7 - TGTGCCAGCAGCTTAGCGCTGGGTTCCGAGCAGTACTTC CASSLALGSEQYF
- TRBJ2-1 TRBV28 - TGTGCCAGCACTTTATGGGGGACAAACAATGAGCAGTTCTTC CASTLWGTNNEQFF
once TRBJ2-1 TRBV11-1 - TGTGCCAGCAGCTTAGGATCGGGGACCTACGTTTTCAATGAGCAGTTCTTC CASSLGSGTYVFNEQFF